Presented here are 18 T cell receptor beta chains from one specimen sequenced in a study of human T cells and chemical hapten exposure (dated by TCRdb to the early 2020s). Libraries came from RACE. Sequencing took place on a NextSeq 500. TCRdb reworked the public reads: Q25 trimming with fastp, MiXCR clone assembly, productive beta chains retained. Every distinct CDR3 protein forms one entry, paired with its most common genes and DNA. The table for this sample lists some 360,000 distinct CDR3 sequences; roughly 4.6% of them were counted only once. The ten largest make up around 2.6% of the sample. Per the publication, the time point label means: pre-sensitization, week 0. This specimen's treatment or condition label, interpreted: therapeutic diphenylcyclopropenone sensitization with weekly scalp DPC. The specimen comprised whole blood, sampled in connection with sensitization to the hapten diphenylcyclopropenone (DPC). The receptors were gathered from a woman between 45 and 60 years old with alopecia areata. Some clones in this sample may be carry-over from other donors' samples.

This clonotype occurred many times. The chain employs TRBV7-8 and TRBJ2-3, with D possibly being TRBD1 (5 bases). This CDR3 spans 15 amino acids. V lost 5 bases and J 8 bases, leaving 20 bases between the germline ends. Germline CDR1 SGHVS, CDR2 FQNEAQ. In DNA, the CDR3 is TGTGCCAGCAGCGAAGTTTCTATAGGCCAGGGTACGCAGTATTTT. Protein: CASSEVSIGQGTQYF.

This clonotype was seen ten or more times. The chain joins TRBV7-9 to TRBJ2-7; the match to TRBD2 covers 12 bases. The V gene's germline CDR1 is SEHNR and CDR2 FQNEAQ (reference sequence). V gave up 10 bases and J gave up 3 bases; unmatched junction bases: 4. This CDR3 is built from 13 residues. CDR3 protein: CATATSGGYEQYF. The CDR3 region has the DNA TGTGCCACCGCGACTAGCGGGGGCTACGAGCAGTACTTC.

This clonotype was observed at least ten times. The rearrangement uses TRBV25-1 and TRBJ1-6; the D gene is possibly TRBD1 (5 bases). There are 11 residues in the CDR3. Germline V lookup: CDR1 MGHDK, CDR2 SYGVNS. V was cut by 7 bases and J by 16 bases, with 14 bases left in between. The CDR3: CASTDSLQLHF. The CDR3 bases are TGTGCCAGCACCGACAGTCTCCAGCTCCACTTT.

This clonotype was counted a few times. This chain uses TRBV2 with TRBJ2-3; 8 bases match TRBD2. This CDR3 contains 14 residues. Germline V gives CDR1 SNHLY, CDR2 FYNNEI. J lost 5 bases, V lost 7 bases, and 8 bases had no gene match. The CDR3 loop is CASTQREYVDTQYF. In DNA, the CDR3 is TGTGCCAGCACCCAGCGGGAGTATGTAGATACGCAGTATTTT.

In regard to this clonotype: A much larger clonotype is one base distant, so this may be a read error. V usage is TRBV20-1 and J usage is TRBJ2-7; the D gene is possibly TRBD2 (5 bases). The V gene lost 4 bases and the J gene lost 2 bases, with 12 bases spanning the gap. Germline-derived CDR1 and CDR2 are DFQATT and SNEGSKA (reference sequence). The CDR3 spans 13 residues. The CDR3 loop reads CSAKKAVTYEQYF. The CDR3 DNA reads TGCAGTGCTAAAAAAGCGGTTACCTACGAGCAGTACTTC.

The chain combines TRBV6-5 with TRBJ1-1; no clear D gene. From germline, CDR1 is MNHEY and CDR2 SVGAGI. CDR3 length equals 17 residues. The V end lost 0 bases, the J end lost 6 bases, and 20 bases lay between the germline ends. CDR3: CASSYSNMRPRVAEAFF. In DNA, the CDR3 is TGTGCCAGCAGTTACTCGAATATGAGACCGAGAGTCGCTGAAGCTTTCTTT.

This clonotype was observed many times. This chain uses TRBV5-5 with TRBJ2-3; a possible D gene is TRBD1 (6 bases). V was clipped by 3 bases and J by 0 bases, with 11 bases between them. CDR1 is SGHKS, CDR2 YYEKEE, per germline (reference sequence). The CDR3 spans 15 residues. CDR3 nucleotide sequence: TGTGCCAGCAGCTCGACAGGATCTAGCACAGATACGCAGTATTTT. Translating gives CASSSTGSSTDTQYF.

The genes are TRBV25-1 and TRBJ1-3; 9 nucleotides match TRBD1. Germline CDR1 and CDR2: MGHDK and SYGVNS. The length of the CDR3 is 16 residues. With 3 bases clipped from V and 4 bases from J, the junction kept 7 bases outside the gene matches. CDR3 bases: TGTGCCAGCAGTGACCCCACCGGGACAGGGGGAAACACCATATATTTT. Its translation: CASSDPTGTGGNTIYF.

This clonotype was seen many times. This rearrangement joins TRBV29-1 to TRBJ2-3; perhaps TRBD2 as D (6 bases). Trimming shortened V by 4 bases and J by 0 bases, and 11 bases separated the two germline ends. The germline CDR1 and CDR2 sequences are SQVTM and ANQGSEA. CDR3 length equals 14 residues. CDR3 DNA sequence: TGCAGCGTTGCAGCGGGCGCTAGCACAGATACGCAGTATTTT. This translates into CSVAAGASTDTQYF.

This clonotype was seen repeatedly, ten times or more. V is TRBV5-5 and J is TRBJ2-7; 7 bases match TRBD1. Trimming at V came to 2 bases and at J to 7 bases, leaving 3 bases not matched to a gene. This CDR3 comprises 12 residues. Germline values: CDR1 SGHKS, CDR2 YYEKEE (reference sequence). Here the CDR3 reads CASSFTGEEQYF. The CDR3 nucleotides read TGTGCCAGCAGCTTTACAGGGGAAGAGCAGTACTTC. Filled out from reference TRBV5-5 and TRBJ2-7, the complete variable domain reads DAGVTQSPTHLIKTRGQQVTLRCSPISGHKSVSWYQQVLGQGPQFIFQYYEKEERGRGNFPDRFSARQFPNYSSELNVNALLLGDSALYLCASSFTGEEQYFGPGTRLTVT.

This clonotype has a handful of counts. The gene calls are TRBV29-1 and TRBJ1-5; 7 bases fit TRBD1. The CDR3 length is 13 residues. Germline assignment: CDR1 SQVTM and CDR2 ANQGSEA. Germline trimming cut 4 bases from V and 5 bases from J; bases unmatched to any gene: 5. CDR3 amino acids: CSVGQGGDQPQHF. The CDR3 DNA sequence: TGCAGCGTTGGACAGGGCGGAGATCAGCCCCAGCATTTT.

This clonotype was detected many times. The gene calls are TRBV20-1 and TRBJ2-4; D may match TRBD1 or TRBD2 (5 bases each). Between the trimmed V and J ends, which lost 3 bases and 0 bases, there was a span of 21 bases. CDR1 DFQATT and CDR2 SNEGSKA come from the germline V gene (reference sequence). This CDR3 has 18 amino acids. Here the CDR3 reads CSASRGRATKLAKNIQYF. The CDR3 DNA sequence: TGCAGTGCTAGCCGGGGCCGCGCCACAAAACTAGCCAAAAACATTCAGTACTTC.

V gene TRBV7-2 combines with J gene TRBJ2-3, with 8 bases identical to TRBD2. Per the germline V gene, CDR1 is SGHTA and CDR2 is FQGNSA. The CDR3 sequence is 17 residues long. With V trimmed by 5 bases and J by 5 bases, 15 bases remained unmatched. The CDR3, as DNA: TGTGCCAGCAGCAAACCCGTCCGGGGGGGGCCTGGAGATACGCAGTATTTT. Translating it yields CASSKPVRGGPGDTQYF.

In this sample, this clonotype turned up a few times. The chain employs TRBV7-9 and TRBJ2-5; 11 nucleotides match TRBD2. After removal of 1 base from V and 5 bases from J, the junction contained 6 bases not matched to a gene. Germline CDR1 SEHNR, CDR2 FQNEAQ (reference sequence). The CDR3 is 16 amino acids. CDR3 nucleotides: TGTGCCAGCAGCTTAGTACTAGCGGGAGAGTTGGAGACCCAGTACTTC. Protein: CASSLVLAGELETQYF.

This clonotype occurred a few times. The rearrangement uses TRBV5-6 and TRBJ1-2; tentative D call: TRBD1 (6 bases). V was clipped by 3 bases and J by 4 bases, with 13 bases between them. Germline values: CDR1 SGHDT, CDR2 YYEEEE. The CDR3 extends over 14 amino acids. For the CDR3, the DNA is TGTGCCAGCAGCTCCGAGGGGGTGGTCTATGGCTACACCTTC. This translates into CASSSEGVVYGYTF. Full variable domain (outside the CDR3, taken from reference TRBV5-6 and TRBJ1-2): DAGVTQSPTHLIKTRGQQVTLRCSPKSGHDTVSWYQQALGQGPQFIFQYYEEEERQRGNFPDRFSGHQFPNYSSELNVNALLLGDSALYLCASSSEGVVYGYTFGSGTRLTVV.

This clonotype was counted ten times or more. The J gene is TRBJ2-7, the V gene TRBV29-1; perhaps TRBD1 as D (6 bases). Germline lookup yields CDR1 SQVTM and CDR2 ANQGSEA. The CDR3 extends over 12 amino acids. V lost 6 bases and J lost 2, with 11 bases in between. In DNA form, the CDR3 reads TGCAGCGTAACCAGGGGCACCTACGAGCAGTACTTC. Its translation: CSVTRGTYEQYF.

This clonotype was detected a few times. The chain employs TRBV5-6 and TRBJ1-2; 8 bases line up with TRBD1. This CDR3 has 12 residues. Per the germline V gene, CDR1 is SGHDT and CDR2 is YYEEEE. V trimming: 3 bases; J trimming: 8 bases; junction bases outside the gene matches: 3. In nucleotides, the CDR3 is TGTGCCAGCAGCTCAGGACAGGGCGGCTACACCTTC. Amino acids: CASSSGQGGYTF.

In its sample, this clonotype was seen a few times. The CDR3 spells CASSGSGVKLFF. The CDR3 coding sequence is TGTGCCAGCAGTGGAAGCGGGGTAAAACTGTTTTTT. J is TRBJ1-4 and V is TRBV12-3 or TRBV12-4, with D unclear. The V end was cut by 5 bases, the J end by 10 bases, with 11 bases between. The CDR3 is 12 residues long.